The present TCR beta chain was sequenced within a study of T cells in Graves' hyperthyroidism and ophthalmopathy. TCR beta CDR3 region amplification was performed from RNA transcripts. The HTBI primer set served for first-round RT-PCR of the TCR CDR3. TCRdb re-derived calls from the multiplex PCR reads in MiXCR, one entry per CDR3 protein. The sample consists of around 620,000 distinct CDR3 sequences, under 20% of them appearing once. In its sample, this clonotype was seen many times. Germline CDR1 reads SGHAT; CDR2 reads FQNNGV. The CDR3 extends over 16 amino acids. V lost 6 bases to trimming and J lost 7 bases, with 22 bases between them.

The clonotype was recovered from a woman aged 25-40 years with Graves' hyperthyroidism. The sequenced sample consisted of blood. V usage is TRBV11-2 and J usage is TRBJ2-1; D gene uncertain. The CDR3 DNA reads TGTGCCAGCAGTCTCAGTTCTGAGCCGCGTTGGAATGAGCAGTTCTTC. Encoded protein: CASSLSSEPRWNEQFF.